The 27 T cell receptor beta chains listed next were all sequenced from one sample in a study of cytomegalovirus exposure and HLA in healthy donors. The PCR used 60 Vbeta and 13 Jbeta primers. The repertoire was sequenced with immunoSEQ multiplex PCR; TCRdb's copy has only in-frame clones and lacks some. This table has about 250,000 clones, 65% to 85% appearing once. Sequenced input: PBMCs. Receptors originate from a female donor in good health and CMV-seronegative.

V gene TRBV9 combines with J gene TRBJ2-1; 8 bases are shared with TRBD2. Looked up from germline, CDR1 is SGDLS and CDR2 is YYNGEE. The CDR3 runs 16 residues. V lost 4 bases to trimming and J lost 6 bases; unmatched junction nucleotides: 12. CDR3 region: CASSPRSGSFGNEQFF. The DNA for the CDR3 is TGTGCCAGCAGCCCCCGAAGCGGGAGTTTTGGCAATGAGCAGTTCTTC.

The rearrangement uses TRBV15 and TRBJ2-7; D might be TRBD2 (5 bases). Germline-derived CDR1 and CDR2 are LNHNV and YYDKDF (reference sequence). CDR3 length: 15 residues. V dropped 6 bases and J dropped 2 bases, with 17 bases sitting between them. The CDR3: CATSRETGTAYEQYF. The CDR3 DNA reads TGTGCCACCAGTAGGGAGACGGGTACCGCCTACGAGCAGTACTTC.

The CDR3 DNA reads as TGTGCCAGCAGTGAAGCCGGGACAGTAGCCACAGATACGCAGTATTTT. Protein: CASSEAGTVATDTQYF. V and J are TRBV25-1 and TRBJ2-3; 7 positions agree with TRBD1. V dropped 2 bases and J dropped 2; count of bases not matched to a gene: 7. Germline V gene data show CDR1 as MGHDK and CDR2 as SYGVNS. This CDR3 region has 16 residues.

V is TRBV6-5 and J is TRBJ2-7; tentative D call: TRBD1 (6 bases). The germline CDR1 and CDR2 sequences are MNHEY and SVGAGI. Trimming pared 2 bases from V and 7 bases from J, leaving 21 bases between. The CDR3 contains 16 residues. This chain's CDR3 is CASSYQGHGGAGEQYF. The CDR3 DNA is TGTGCCAGCAGTTACCAGGGCCATGGGGGCGCGGGTGAGCAGTACTTC.

The DNA for the CDR3 is TGTGCCAGCACCAGGCGGACTAGCGGGATACCGAACACCGGGGAGCTGTTTTTT. Its translation: CASTRRTSGIPNTGELFF. The V gene is TRBV5-6, the J gene TRBJ2-2; 12 bases match TRBD2. In germline, CDR1 is SGHDT, CDR2 YYEEEE. V shed 6 bases, J shed 0 bases, and the junction held 9 bases outside the gene matches. CDR3 size: 18 residues. Variable domain in full (rest from reference TRBV5-6 and TRBJ2-2): DAGVTQSPTHLIKTRGQQVTLRCSPKSGHDTVSWYQQALGQGPQFIFQYYEEEERQRGNFPDRFSGHQFPNYSSELNVNALLLGDSALYLCASTRRTSGIPNTGELFFGEGSRLTVL.

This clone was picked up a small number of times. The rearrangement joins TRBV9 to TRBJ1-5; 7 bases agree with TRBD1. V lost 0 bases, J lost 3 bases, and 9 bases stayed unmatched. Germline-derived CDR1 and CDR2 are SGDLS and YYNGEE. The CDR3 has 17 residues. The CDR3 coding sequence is TGTGCCAGCAGCGTAGGTTGGGGGGACAGTCACAATCAGCCCCAGCATTTT. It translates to CASSVGWGDSHNQPQHF. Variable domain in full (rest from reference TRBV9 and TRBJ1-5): DSGVTQTPKHLITATGQRVTLRCSPRSGDLSVYWYQQSLDQGLQFLIQYYNGEERAKGNILERFSAQQFPDLHSELNLSSLELGDSALYFCASSVGWGDSHNQPQHFGDGTRLSIL.

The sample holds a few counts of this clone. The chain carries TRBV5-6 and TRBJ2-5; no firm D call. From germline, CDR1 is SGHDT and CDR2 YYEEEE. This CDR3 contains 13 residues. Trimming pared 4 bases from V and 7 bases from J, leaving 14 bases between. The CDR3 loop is CASSAPPWATQYF. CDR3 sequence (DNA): TGTGCCAGCAGCGCCCCGCCCTGGGCGACCCAGTACTTC.

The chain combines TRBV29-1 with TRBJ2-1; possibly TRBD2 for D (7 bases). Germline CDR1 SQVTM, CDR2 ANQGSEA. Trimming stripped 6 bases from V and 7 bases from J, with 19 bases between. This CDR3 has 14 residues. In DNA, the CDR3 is TGCAGCGTCCATCACCAGGGGAGGGGAAATGAGCAGTTCTTC. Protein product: CSVHHQGRGNEQFF.

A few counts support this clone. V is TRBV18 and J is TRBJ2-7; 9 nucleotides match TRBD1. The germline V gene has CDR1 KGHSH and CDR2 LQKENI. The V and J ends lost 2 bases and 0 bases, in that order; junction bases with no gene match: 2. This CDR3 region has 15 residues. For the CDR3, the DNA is TGTGCCAGCTCACCAGGGACAGGGAGCTCCTACGAGCAGTACTTC. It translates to CASSPGTGSSYEQYF.

DNA of the CDR3: TGTGCCAGCAGTTTCTTCGGTAGCACTGAAGCTTTCTTT. Translation: CASSFFGSTEAFF. This rearrangement joins TRBV27 to TRBJ1-1; D is uncertain. This CDR3 has 13 amino acids. Germline loops: CDR1 MNHEY, CDR2 SMNVEV (reference sequence). V was pared by 3 bases and J by 4 bases, with 9 bases between.

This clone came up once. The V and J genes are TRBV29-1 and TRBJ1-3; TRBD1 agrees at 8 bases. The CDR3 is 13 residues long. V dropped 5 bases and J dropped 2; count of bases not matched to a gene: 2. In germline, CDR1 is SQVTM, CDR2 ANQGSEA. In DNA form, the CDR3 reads TGCAGCGTTCCGGACAGGGCTGGAAACACCATATATTTT. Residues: CSVPDRAGNTIYF.

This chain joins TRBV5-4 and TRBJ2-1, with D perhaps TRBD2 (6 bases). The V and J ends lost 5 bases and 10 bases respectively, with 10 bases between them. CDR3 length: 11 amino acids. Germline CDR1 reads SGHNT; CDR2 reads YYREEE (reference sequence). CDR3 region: CASSREREQFF. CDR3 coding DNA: TGTGCCAGCAGTCGGGAGCGGGAGCAGTTCTTC.

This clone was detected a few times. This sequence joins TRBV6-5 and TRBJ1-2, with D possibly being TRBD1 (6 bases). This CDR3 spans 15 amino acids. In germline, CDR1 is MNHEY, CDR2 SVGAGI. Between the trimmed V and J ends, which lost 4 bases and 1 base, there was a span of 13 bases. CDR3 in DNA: TGTGCCAGCAGTTCGGCAGGGGCACATAACTATGGCTACACCTTC. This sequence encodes CASSSAGAHNYGYTF.

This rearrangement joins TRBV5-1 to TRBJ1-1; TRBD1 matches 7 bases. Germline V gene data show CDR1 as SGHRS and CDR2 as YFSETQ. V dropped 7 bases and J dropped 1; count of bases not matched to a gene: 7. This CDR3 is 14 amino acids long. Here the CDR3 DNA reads TGCGCCAGCGGAACAGGGGCGGGGAACACTGAAGCTTTCTTT. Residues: CASGTGAGNTEAFF.

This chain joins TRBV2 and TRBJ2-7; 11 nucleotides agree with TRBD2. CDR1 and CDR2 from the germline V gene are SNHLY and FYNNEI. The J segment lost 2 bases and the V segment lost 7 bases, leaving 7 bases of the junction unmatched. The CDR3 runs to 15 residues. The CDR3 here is CASNPLAGGPYEQYF. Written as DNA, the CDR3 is TGTGCCAGCAATCCGCTAGCGGGAGGACCCTACGAGCAGTACTTC.

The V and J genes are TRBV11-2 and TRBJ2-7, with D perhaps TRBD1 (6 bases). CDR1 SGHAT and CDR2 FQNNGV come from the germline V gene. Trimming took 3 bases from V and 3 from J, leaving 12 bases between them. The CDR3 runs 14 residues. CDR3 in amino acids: CASSLGTRNYEQYF. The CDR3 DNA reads TGTGCCAGCAGCTTGGGGACAAGAAACTACGAGCAGTACTTC. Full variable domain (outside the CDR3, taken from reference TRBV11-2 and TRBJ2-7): EAGVAQSPRYKIIEKRQSVAFWCNPISGHATLYWYQQILGQGPKLLIQFQNNGVVDDSQLPKDRFSAERLKGVDSTLKIQPAKLEDSAVYLCASSLGTRNYEQYFGPGTRLTVT.

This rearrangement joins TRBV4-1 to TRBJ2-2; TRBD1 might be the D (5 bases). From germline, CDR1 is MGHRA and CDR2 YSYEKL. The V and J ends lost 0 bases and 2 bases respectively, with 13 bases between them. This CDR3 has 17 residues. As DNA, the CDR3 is TGCGCCAGCAGCCAAGATATGCTAGGGGCTAACACCGGGGAGCTGTTTTTT. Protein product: CASSQDMLGANTGELFF.

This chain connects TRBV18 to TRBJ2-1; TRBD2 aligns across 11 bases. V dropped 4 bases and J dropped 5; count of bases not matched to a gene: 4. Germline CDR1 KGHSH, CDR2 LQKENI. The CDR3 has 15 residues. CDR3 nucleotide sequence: TGTGCCAGCTCACTTGGGACTAGCGGTAACAATGAGCAGTTCTTC. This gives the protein CASSLGTSGNNEQFF.

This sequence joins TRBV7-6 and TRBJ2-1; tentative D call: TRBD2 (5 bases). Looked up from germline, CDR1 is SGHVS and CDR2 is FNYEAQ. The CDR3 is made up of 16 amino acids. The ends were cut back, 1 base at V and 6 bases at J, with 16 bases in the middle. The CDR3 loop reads CASSLGGFLASNEQFF. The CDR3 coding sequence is TGTGCCAGCAGCTTAGGAGGCTTTCTAGCCTCCAATGAGCAGTTCTTC.

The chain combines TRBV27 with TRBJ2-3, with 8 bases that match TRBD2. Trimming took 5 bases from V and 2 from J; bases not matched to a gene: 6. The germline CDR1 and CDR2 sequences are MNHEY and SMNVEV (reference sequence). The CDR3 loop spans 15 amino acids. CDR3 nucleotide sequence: TGTGCCAGCAGTAAATCTAGCGGGTACACAGATACGCAGTATTTT. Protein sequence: CASSKSSGYTDTQYF.

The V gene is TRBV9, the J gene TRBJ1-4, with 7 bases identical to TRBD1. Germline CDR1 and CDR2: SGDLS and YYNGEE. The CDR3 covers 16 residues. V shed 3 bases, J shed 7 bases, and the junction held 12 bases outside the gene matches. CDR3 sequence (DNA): TGTGCCAGCAGCGCCGAGGGGGCAGCACAGGGTGAAAAACTGTTTTTT. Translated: CASSAEGAAQGEKLFF. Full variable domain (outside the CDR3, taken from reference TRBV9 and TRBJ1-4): DSGVTQTPKHLITATGQRVTLRCSPRSGDLSVYWYQQSLDQGLQFLIQYYNGEERAKGNILERFSAQQFPDLHSELNLSSLELGDSALYFCASSAEGAAQGEKLFFGSGTQLSVL.

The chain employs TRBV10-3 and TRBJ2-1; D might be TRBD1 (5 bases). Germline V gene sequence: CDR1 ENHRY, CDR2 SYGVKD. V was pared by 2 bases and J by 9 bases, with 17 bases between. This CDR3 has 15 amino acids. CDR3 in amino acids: CAISEQGLPQSEQFF. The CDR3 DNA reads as TGTGCCATCAGTGAGCAGGGATTGCCACAATCTGAGCAGTTCTTC.

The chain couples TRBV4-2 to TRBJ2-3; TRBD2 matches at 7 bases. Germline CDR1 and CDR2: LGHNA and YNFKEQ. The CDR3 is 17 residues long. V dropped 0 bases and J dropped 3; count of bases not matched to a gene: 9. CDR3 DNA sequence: TGTGCCAGCAGCCAAGATCCGACGGGAGGTAGGACAGATACGCAGTATTTT. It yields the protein CASSQDPTGGRTDTQYF.

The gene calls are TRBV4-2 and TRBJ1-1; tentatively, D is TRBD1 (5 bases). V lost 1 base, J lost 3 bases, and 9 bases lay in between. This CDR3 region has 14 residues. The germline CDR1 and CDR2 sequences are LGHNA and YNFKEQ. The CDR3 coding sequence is TGTGCCAGCAGCCAAGGGGGAGGGGACACTGAAGCTTTCTTT. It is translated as CASSQGGGDTEAFF.

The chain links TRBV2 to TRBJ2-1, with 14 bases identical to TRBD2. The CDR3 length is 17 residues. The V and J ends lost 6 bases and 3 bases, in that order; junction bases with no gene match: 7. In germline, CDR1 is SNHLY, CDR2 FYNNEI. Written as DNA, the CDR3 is TGTGCCAGCAGCCCGCGGACTAGCGGGAGGATCTACAATGAGCAGTTCTTC. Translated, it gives CASSPRTSGRIYNEQFF.

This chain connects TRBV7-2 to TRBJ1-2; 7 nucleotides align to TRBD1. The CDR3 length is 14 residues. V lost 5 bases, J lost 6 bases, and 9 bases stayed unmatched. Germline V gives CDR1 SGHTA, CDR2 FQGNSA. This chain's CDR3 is CASSQHRGDDGYTF. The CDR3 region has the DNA TGTGCCAGCAGCCAACACAGGGGCGACGATGGCTACACCTTC.

DNA of the CDR3: TGCGCCAGCAGCCAAGAGGGACTGGCTACGAATGAGCAGTTCTTC. Amino acids: CASSQEGLATNEQFF. The gene calls are TRBV4-1 and TRBJ2-1, with TRBD2 as a possible D gene (6 bases). V lost 0 bases to trimming and J lost 7 bases, with 13 bases between them. The germline CDR1 and CDR2 sequences are MGHRA and YSYEKL. The CDR3 sequence is 15 residues long.